Presented here are 22 T cell receptor beta chains from one specimen sequenced in a study of cytomegalovirus exposure and HLA in healthy donors (dated by TCRdb to the late 2010s). Receptors were amplified or captured by the immunoSEQ multiplex PCR assay. The multiplex PCR relied on a mix of 60 forward primers for TCR Vbeta segments and 13 reverse primers for TCR Jbeta segments. The table was pulled from immuneACCESS by TCRdb, which kept in-frame rearrangements only. Such tables lose some clones; where checked, under half of the loss comes from unresolved V genes, and the rest has no known cause. The sample has under 200,000 clones on record, about 85% of them singletons. Clones ranked in the top ten supply over 2.5% of the sample. The sequenced sample was PBMCs. These receptors came from a man aged 25-45 years in good health and CMV-seropositive.

The J gene is TRBJ2-3, the V gene TRBV19; 7 nucleotides match TRBD2. Germline CDR1 and CDR2: LNHDA and SQIVND (reference sequence). The CDR3 extends over 15 amino acids. Trimming cost V 10 bases and J 6 bases; bases outside gene matches: 16. The CDR3: CATANWKAGSDTQYF. The CDR3 nucleotides read TGTGCCACCGCAAACTGGAAAGCGGGAAGCGATACGCAGTATTTT.

A single count supports this clone. The J gene is TRBJ2-5, the V gene TRBV5-4; 9 bases line up with TRBD1. CDR3 length equals 16 residues. V dropped 3 bases and J dropped 2; count of bases not matched to a gene: 8. Per germline, CDR1 SGHNT and CDR2 YYREEE (reference sequence). CDR3 sequence: CASSSGTGSLQETQYF. CDR3 nucleotide sequence: TGTGCCAGCAGCTCCGGGACAGGGTCCCTTCAAGAGACCCAGTACTTC.

The chain links TRBV7-9 to TRBJ1-4, with D possibly matching TRBD1 (5 bases). The V gene's germline CDR1 is SEHNR and CDR2 FQNEAQ (reference sequence). V was pared by 5 bases and J by 4 bases, with 8 bases between. CDR3 length: 13 residues. The DNA for the CDR3 is TGTGCCAGCAGCGACAGAGGTAATGAAAAACTGTTTTTT. It is translated as CASSDRGNEKLFF.

V is TRBV4-1 and J is TRBJ1-4; possible D gene TRBD1, 6 bases. Germline-derived CDR1 and CDR2 are MGHRA and YSYEKL. This CDR3 contains 14 residues. V lost 4 bases and J 4 bases, leaving 10 bases between the germline ends. DNA for the CDR3: TGCGCCAGCAGCCGGACAGCATTTAATGAAAAACTGTTTTTT. This translates into CASSRTAFNEKLFF.

As regards this clone: The germline gene is not matched at one end of the junction; a read error may be the cause. The J gene is TRBJ2-2, the V gene TRBV7-9, with D possibly TRBD1 on 6 matching bases. This CDR3 contains 14 residues. Germline-derived CDR1 and CDR2 are SEHNR and FQNEAQ (reference sequence). The CDR3 DNA reads TGTTCCAGCAGCTCAGGGGTAGACACCGGGGAGCTGTTTTTT. This gives the protein CSSSSGVDTGELFF.

This rearrangement joins TRBV5-1 to TRBJ2-5; D possibly corresponds to TRBD2 (6 bases). CDR1 SGHRS and CDR2 YFSETQ come from the germline V gene. V lost 3 bases to trimming and J lost 1 base, with 10 bases between them. The CDR3 contains 14 residues. CDR3 sequence reads: CASSSGSSQETQYF. The DNA for the CDR3 is TGCGCCAGCAGCTCCGGGAGCTCCCAAGAGACCCAGTACTTC.

The V and J genes are TRBV5-5 and TRBJ1-5; 7 nucleotides line up with TRBD1. CDR3 length: 14 amino acids. The germline V gene has CDR1 SGHKS and CDR2 YYEKEE (reference sequence). V dropped 4 bases and J dropped 4; count of bases not matched to a gene: 5. The CDR3 region has the DNA TGTGCCAGCAGCAACCGGGACAGTAATCAGCCCCAGCATTTT. Encoded protein: CASSNRDSNQPQHF.

This chain connects TRBV6-6 to TRBJ2-2; D gene unclear. The germline gives CDR1 MNHNY, CDR2 SVGAGI (reference sequence). CDR3 length equals 14 residues. Trimming stripped 0 bases from V and 5 bases from J, with 7 bases between. The CDR3 is CASSYSIGTGELFF. The CDR3 coding sequence is TGTGCCAGCAGTTACTCGATCGGGACCGGGGAGCTGTTTTTT.

The V call is TRBV27, the J call TRBJ2-5, with 9 positions matching TRBD2. With 4 bases clipped from V and 9 bases from J, the junction kept 6 bases outside the gene matches. The CDR3 is 13 amino acids. Germline CDR1 and CDR2: MNHEY and SMNVEV (reference sequence). The CDR3 is CASSSGLARAQYF. The DNA for the CDR3 is TGTGCCAGCAGTTCGGGACTAGCAAGGGCCCAGTACTTC.

V usage is TRBV5-4 and J usage is TRBJ2-3, with D uncertain. Germline-derived CDR1 and CDR2 are SGHNT and YYREEE (reference sequence). The CDR3 totals 15 residues. Trimming stripped 4 bases from V and 2 bases from J, with 14 bases between. The CDR3 loop reads CASSPWVGVTDTQYF. CDR3 DNA: TGTGCCAGCAGCCCTTGGGTAGGAGTCACAGATACGCAGTATTTT.

On this clone: One end of the junction does not line up with germline, which may come from a read error. The chain couples TRBV7-9 to TRBJ1-1; 10 bases agree with TRBD1. The CDR3 is 18 residues long. The germline gives CDR1 SEHNR, CDR2 FQNEAQ (reference sequence). The CDR3 coding sequence is TGTTCCAGCAGCTTTCTTTTCAATGCGGGACAGGGGATTCCTGAAGCTTTCTTT. Protein product: CSSSFLFNAGQGIPEAFF.

The chain uses TRBV7-8 and TRBJ2-7, with TRBD2 matching 15 bases. Per the germline V gene, CDR1 is SGHVS and CDR2 is FQNEAQ. V lost 5 bases to trimming and J lost 5 bases; unmatched junction nucleotides: 7. This CDR3 spans 16 amino acids. For the CDR3, the DNA is TGTGCCAGCAGCCCCCGGACTAGCGGGAGGGAAAACGAGCAGTACTTC. It encodes CASSPRTSGRENEQYF.

The chain employs TRBV7-6 and TRBJ1-5, with D possibly TRBD1 on 5 matching bases. Trimming took 1 base from V and 7 from J, leaving 14 bases between them. The germline CDR1 and CDR2 sequences are SGHVS and FNYEAQ. This CDR3 region has 15 residues. Written as DNA, the CDR3 is TGTGCCAGCAGCTTAGGTCAGGGATCACAACAGCCCCAGCATTTT. Protein product: CASSLGQGSQQPQHF.

The chain is built from TRBV11-3 and TRBJ1-1; D might be TRBD1 (5 bases). Per germline, CDR1 SGHNT and CDR2 YENEEA. V dropped 10 bases and J dropped 5 bases, with 17 bases sitting between them. The length of the CDR3 is 13 residues. CDR3 in DNA: TGTGCCACCACCCCCCGACAGAGGACTGAAGCTTTCTTT. Amino acids: CATTPRQRTEAFF. The whole variable domain, remainder taken from reference TRBV11-3 and TRBJ1-1, is EAGVVQSPRYKIIEKKQPVAFWCNPISGHNTLYWYLQNLGQGPELLIRYENEEAVDDSQLPKDRFSAERLKGVDSTLKIQPAELGDSAVYLCATTPRQRTEAFFGQGTRLTVV.

This chain joins TRBV29-1 and TRBJ2-5; TRBD2 aligns across 12 bases. V gave up 6 bases and J gave up 4 bases; unmatched junction bases: 3. CDR3 length: 13 amino acids. CDR1 and CDR2 from the germline V gene are SQVTM and ANQGSEA. The CDR3 nucleotides read TGCAGCGTCCTACTAGCGGGAGGAGAGACCCAGTACTTC. The encoded protein is CSVLLAGGETQYF.

This clone was counted once. The rearrangement links TRBV5-8 to TRBJ1-3; a possible D gene is TRBD1 (6 bases). The germline V gene has CDR1 SGHTS and CDR2 YDEGEE. V lost 4 bases and J lost 1, with 15 bases in between. This CDR3 is 16 amino acids long. The CDR3 spells CASSADRSLSGNTIYF. Written as DNA, the CDR3 is TGTGCCAGCAGCGCCGACAGGTCTCTTTCTGGAAACACCATATATTTT.

The chain is built from TRBV6-6 and TRBJ2-7; 7 bases fit TRBD2. The CDR3 runs to 15 residues. CDR1 and CDR2 from the germline V gene are MNHNY and SVGAGI (reference sequence). J was trimmed by 1 base and V by 8 bases; bases with no gene match: 11. CDR3 amino acids: CASQPGGDPSYEQYF. The DNA of the CDR3 is TGTGCCAGCCAACCTGGGGGGGACCCTTCCTACGAGCAGTACTTC.

The chain links TRBV11-2 to TRBJ2-1; the match to TRBD2 covers 7 bases. Germline-derived CDR1 and CDR2 are SGHAT and FQNNGV. V lost 2 bases to trimming and J lost 8 bases; unmatched junction nucleotides: 3. The CDR3 loop spans 13 amino acids. CDR3 in DNA: TGTGCCAGCAGCTTATCGGGAGGTTATGAGCAGTTCTTC. It specifies CASSLSGGYEQFF.

The genes are TRBV11-2 and TRBJ2-7; possible D gene TRBD2, 6 bases. The CDR3 extends over 16 amino acids. The V gene's germline CDR1 is SGHAT and CDR2 FQNNGV. V was clipped by 3 bases and J by 0 bases, with 15 bases between them. CDR3 region: CASSLGLQASSYEQYF. CDR3 coding DNA: TGTGCCAGCAGCTTGGGACTGCAAGCAAGCTCCTACGAGCAGTACTTC.

The chain couples TRBV5-8 to TRBJ2-5; TRBD1 agrees at 12 bases. The length of the CDR3 is 15 residues. With 5 bases clipped from V and 5 bases from J, the junction kept 7 bases outside the gene matches. The germline V gene encodes CDR1 SGHTS and CDR2 YDEGEE. This CDR3 is CASRSGTGGKETQYF. The CDR3 coding sequence is TGTGCCAGCAGGTCCGGGACAGGGGGCAAGGAGACCCAGTACTTC.

This sequence joins TRBV11-3 and TRBJ2-7; tentatively, D is TRBD1 (6 bases). The CDR3 sequence is 15 residues long. Looked up from germline, CDR1 is SGHNT and CDR2 is YENEEA. V lost 1 base to trimming and J lost 1 base, with 11 bases between them. The CDR3 nucleotides are TGTGCCAGCAGCTTAGGGGGACATGGGTCCTACGAGCAGTACTTC. Protein: CASSLGGHGSYEQYF.

The chain joins TRBV29-1 to TRBJ2-4; D is possibly TRBD2 (6 bases). The CDR3 is 12 residues long. CDR1 is SQVTM and CDR2 is ANQGSEA in the germline V gene. Trimming removed 1 base from V and 6 bases from J, with 7 bases in between. CDR3 bases: TGCAGCGTTGAAGGGGGAGGAAACATTCAGTACTTC. It encodes CSVEGGGNIQYF.